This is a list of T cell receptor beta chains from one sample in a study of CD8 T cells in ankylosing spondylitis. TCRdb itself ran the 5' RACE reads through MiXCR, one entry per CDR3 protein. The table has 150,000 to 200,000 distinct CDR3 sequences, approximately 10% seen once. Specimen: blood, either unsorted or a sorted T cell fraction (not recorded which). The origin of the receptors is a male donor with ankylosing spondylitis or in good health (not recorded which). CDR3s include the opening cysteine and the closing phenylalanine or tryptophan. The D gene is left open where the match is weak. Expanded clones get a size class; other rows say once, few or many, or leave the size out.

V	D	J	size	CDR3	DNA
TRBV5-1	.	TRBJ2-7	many	CASSGRLGSGSYEQYF	TGCGCCAGCAGCGGGAGGCTAGGGAGCGGGTCCTACGAGCAGTACTTC
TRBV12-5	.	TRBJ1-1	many	CASGLPSLNTEAFF	TGTGCTAGTGGTTTGCCCTCCTTGAACACTGAAGCTTTCTTT
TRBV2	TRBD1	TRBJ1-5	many	CASSRGQGQPQHF	TGTGCCAGCAGTCGAGGACAGGGTCAGCCCCAGCATTTT
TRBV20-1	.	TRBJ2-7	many	CSARAGSYEQYF	TGCAGTGCTAGAGCGGGGTCCTACGAGCAGTACTTC
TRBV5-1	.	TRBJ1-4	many	CASSPSLGENEKLFF	TGCGCCAGCAGCCCATCGCTAGGCGAGAATGAAAAACTGTTTTTT
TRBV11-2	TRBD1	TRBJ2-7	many	CASSLADRGQYF	TGTGCCAGCAGCTTAGCCGACAGGGGGCAGTACTTC
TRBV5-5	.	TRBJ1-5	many	CASSLGGQRGLLAQHF	TGTGCCAGCAGCTTGGGGGGCCAACGCGGGCTTTTGGCCCAGCATTTT
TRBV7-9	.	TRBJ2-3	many	CASSLAGPSGTDTQYF	TGTGCCAGCAGCTTAGCGGGGCCTAGCGGCACAGATACGCAGTATTTT
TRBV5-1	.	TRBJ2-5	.	CASTRRGVQETQYF	TGCGCCAGCACACGCAGGGGCGTTCAAGAGACCCAGTACTTC
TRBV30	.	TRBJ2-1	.	CAWNADRKYEQFF	TGTGCCTGGAATGCCGACAGGAAATATGAGCAGTTCTTC
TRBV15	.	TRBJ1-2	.	CATSRDAGTVDGYTF	TGTGCCACCAGCAGAGATGCCGGGACGGTGGATGGCTACACCTTC
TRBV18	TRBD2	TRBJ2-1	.	CASSPRTSGGAAPPNEQFF	TGTGCCAGCTCTCCTCGGACTAGCGGGGGCGCCGCCCCCCCCAATGAGCAGTTCTTC
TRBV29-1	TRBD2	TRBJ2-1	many	CSVAASGGSFNEQFF	TGCAGCGTTGCGGCTAGCGGGGGGTCATTCAATGAGCAGTTCTTC
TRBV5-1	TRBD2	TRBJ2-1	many	CASSLRAAGPYNEQFF	TGCGCCAGCAGCTTGCGTGCAGCGGGACCCTACAATGAGCAGTTCTTC
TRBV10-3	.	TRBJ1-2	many	CAISEYQDTESGYTF	TGTGCCATCAGTGAGTACCAGGACACAGAGAGTGGCTACACCTTC
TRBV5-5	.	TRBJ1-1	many	CASSLAWEKGTEAFF	TGTGCCAGCAGCTTGGCTTGGGAGAAAGGCACTGAAGCTTTCTTT
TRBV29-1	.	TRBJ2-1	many	CSVSYWGEEQFF	TGCAGCGTTTCCTACTGGGGCGAGGAGCAGTTCTTC
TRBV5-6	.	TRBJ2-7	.	CASSLFGDSYEQYF	TGTGCCAGCAGCTTGTTCGGGGATTCCTACGAGCAGTACTTC
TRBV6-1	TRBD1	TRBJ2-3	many	CASSGQGGTDTQYF	TGTGCCAGCAGTGGACAGGGTGGGACAGATACGCAGTATTTT
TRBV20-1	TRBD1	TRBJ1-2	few	CSAYRDSPNYGYTF	TGCAGTGCTTACCGGGACAGCCCTAACTATGGCTACACCTTC
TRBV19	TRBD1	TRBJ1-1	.	CASSSRQGRTEAFF	TGTGCCAGTAGTTCCCGACAGGGACGGACTGAAGCTTTCTTT
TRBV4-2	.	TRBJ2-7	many	CASSQVPGHYEQYF	TGTGCCAGCAGCCAAGTCCCAGGCCATTACGAGCAGTACTTC
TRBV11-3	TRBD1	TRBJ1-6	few	CASSARQGSPLHF	TGTGCCAGCAGCGCCCGACAGGGTTCACCCCTCCACTTT
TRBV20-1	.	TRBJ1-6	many	CSAQVKRVYNSPLHF	TGCAGTGCCCAAGTTAAACGGGTCTATAATTCACCCCTCCACTTT
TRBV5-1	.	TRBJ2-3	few	CASSLELNTDTQYF	TGCGCCAGCAGCTTGGAACTAAACACAGATACGCAGTATTTT
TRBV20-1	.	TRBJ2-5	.	CSARQQETQYF	TGCAGTGCTAGACAGCAAGAGACCCAGTACTTC
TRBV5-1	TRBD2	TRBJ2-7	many	CASSSGLAIHEQYF	TGCGCCAGCAGCTCAGGACTAGCCATCCACGAGCAGTACTTC
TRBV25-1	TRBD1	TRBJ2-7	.	CASSESGGEQYF	TGTGCCAGCAGTGAATCAGGGGGAGAGCAGTACTTC
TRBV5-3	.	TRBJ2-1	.	CARSSGTVYNEQFF	TGTGCCAGGAGCTCTGGGACGGTCTACAATGAGCAGTTCTTC
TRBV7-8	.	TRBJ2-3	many	CASIERANTDTQYF	TGTGCCAGCATAGAAAGGGCTAACACAGATACGCAGTATTTT
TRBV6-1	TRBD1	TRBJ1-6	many	CASRREGGDNSPLHF	TGTGCCAGCAGACGTGAAGGGGGCGATAATTCACCCCTCCACTTT
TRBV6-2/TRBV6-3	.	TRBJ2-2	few	CASSPARATGELFF	TGTGCCAGCAGTCCTGCTAGGGCCACCGGGGAGCTGTTTTTT
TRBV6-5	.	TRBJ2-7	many	CASSYKESSYEQYF	TGTGCCAGCAGTTACAAGGAGAGCTCCTACGAGCAGTACTTC
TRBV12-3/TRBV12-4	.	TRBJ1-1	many	CASQGRVGGTEAFF	TGTGCCAGCCAGGGAAGGGTTGGAGGCACTGAAGCTTTCTTT
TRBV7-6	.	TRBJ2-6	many	CASSLGRFSGANVLTF	TGTGCCAGCAGCTTAGGACGGTTCTCTGGGGCCAACGTCCTGACTTTC
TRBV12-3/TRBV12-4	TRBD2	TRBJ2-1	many	CASSLGPSGRFDEQFF	TGTGCCAGCAGTTTAGGTCCAAGCGGGAGATTTGATGAGCAGTTCTTC
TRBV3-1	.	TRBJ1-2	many	CASSQARDGYYGYTF	TGTGCCAGCAGCCAAGCCCGGGACGGATACTATGGCTACACCTTC
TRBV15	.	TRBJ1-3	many	CATSRDRATGNTIYF	TGTGCCACCAGCAGAGACAGGGCGACTGGAAACACCATATATTTT